Each of the 14 T cell receptor beta chains below was sequenced from the same sample in a study of blood T cell repertoires in COVID-19. TCRdb's table, derived via immunoSEQ multiplex PCR, lists solely in-frame clones and lacks some. Of 60,000 to 90,000 clones in the sample, 70% to 90% were seen once. Source material: peripheral blood. The receptors were gathered from a human donor in a cohort sampled during active COVID-19.

This clone was picked up a small number of times. This chain uses TRBV5-6 with TRBJ2-3; 9 nucleotides match TRBD1. Germline trimming cut 4 bases from V and 2 bases from J; bases unmatched to any gene: 5. The CDR3 extends over 15 amino acids. Germline CDR1 is SGHDT and CDR2 is YYEEEE. CDR3 bases: TGTGCCAGCAGCCGCGGGACAGGGCACACAGATACGCAGTATTTT. Translation: CASSRGTGHTDTQYF.

The chain links TRBV18 to TRBJ2-7, with D unresolved. CDR3 length equals 13 residues. V lost 0 bases and J 4 bases, leaving 7 bases between the germline ends. CDR1 is KGHSH, CDR2 LQKENI, per germline. CDR3 DNA: TGTGCCAGCTCACCACCGAGTATATACGAGCAGTACTTC. Protein sequence: CASSPPSIYEQYF.

The J gene is TRBJ2-2, the V gene TRBV5-1, with 10 bases matching TRBD1. Germline CDR1 reads SGHRS; CDR2 reads YFSETQ. V dropped 0 bases and J dropped 7; count of bases not matched to a gene: 6. CDR3 size: 16 residues. The CDR3 sequence is CASSLATGGTVGELFF. The CDR3 bases are TGCGCCAGCAGCTTGGCGACAGGGGGCACCGTCGGGGAGCTGTTTTTT.

This clone was detected ten times or more. V gene TRBV5-6 combines with J gene TRBJ1-2; the match to TRBD1 covers 12 bases. CDR3 length: 16 residues. Trimming cost V 7 bases and J 4 bases; bases outside gene matches: 11. Germline lookup yields CDR1 SGHDT and CDR2 YYEEEE. As DNA, the CDR3 is TGTGCCAGCGGCCGGGACAGGGGGCGTTTTGGCTATGGCTACACCTTC. As protein: CASGRDRGRFGYGYTF.

This chain connects TRBV6-2 or TRBV6-3 to TRBJ2-1; D may be TRBD1 (5 bases). The CDR3 runs to 16 residues. V lost 5 bases to trimming and J lost 6 bases, with 20 bases between them. Germline loops: CDR1 MNHEY, CDR2 SVGEGT. This CDR3 reads CASSLDLRARSNEQFF. The CDR3 nucleotides read TGTGCCAGCAGTCTCGACCTCAGGGCTCGGTCCAATGAGCAGTTCTTC.

This clone was detected only once. The chain is built from TRBV7-3 and TRBJ2-1; TRBD1 aligns across 7 bases. Germline V CDR1 and CDR2: SGHTA, FQGTGA. CDR3 size: 15 residues. The trim removed 4 bases at V and 8 bases at J, leaving 11 bases unmatched. The CDR3 nucleotides are TGTGCCAGCAGCTCCCAGGGACAGCCTGGGGATGAGCAGTTCTTC. It translates to CASSSQGQPGDEQFF.

The CDR3 DNA sequence: TGTGCCATCAGTGATCGGGGGGGCCCTACCTACGAGCAGTACTTC. Its protein is CAISDRGGPTYEQYF. J is TRBJ2-7 and V is TRBV10-3, with 8 bases that match TRBD2. This CDR3 is 15 amino acids long. V dropped 3 bases and J dropped 2; count of bases not matched to a gene: 6. Germline CDR1 reads ENHRY; CDR2 reads SYGVKD.

The genes are TRBV28 and TRBJ2-7; 15 nucleotides align to TRBD2. Trimming at V came to 2 bases and at J to 3 bases, leaving 17 bases not matched to a gene. CDR1 and CDR2 from the germline V gene are MDHEN and SYDVKM. The CDR3 runs to 21 residues. The CDR3 is CASSLNHQQPGTSGRIYEQYF. The CDR3 DNA reads TGTGCCAGCAGTTTAAATCACCAACAGCCCGGGACTAGCGGGAGGATCTACGAGCAGTACTTC.

This clone was recorded a few times. This chain connects TRBV7-2 to TRBJ2-1; unclear D gene. This CDR3 spans 15 amino acids. Trimming cost V 5 bases and J 2 bases, with 13 bases left between them. Germline CDR1 and CDR2: SGHTA and FQGNSA. CDR3 in amino acids: CASSPPRLAYNEQFF. CDR3 DNA sequence: TGTGCCAGCAGCCCTCCCCGGCTAGCCTACAATGAGCAGTTCTTC.

The rearrangement joins TRBV2 to TRBJ1-3, with TRBD1 matching over 8 bases. Germline CDR1 and CDR2: SNHLY and FYNNEI. Trimming removed 6 bases from V and 4 bases from J; junction bases left unmatched: 8. CDR3 length: 15 residues. The CDR3 reads CASRVDRAHGNTIYF. The CDR3 nucleotides read TGTGCCAGCAGGGTGGACAGGGCGCACGGAAACACCATATATTTT.

The chain joins TRBV13 to TRBJ2-7; D is uncertain. The V and J ends lost 2 bases and 2 bases respectively, with 22 bases between them. Germline V gene data show CDR1 as PRHDT and CDR2 as FYEKMQ (reference sequence). This CDR3 is 18 amino acids long. CDR3 nucleotides: TGTGCCAGCAGCTTAAAGTCCCGTCAATTAGTGAACGCCTACGAGCAGTACTTC. The encoded protein is CASSLKSRQLVNAYEQYF. Full variable domain (missing parts from reference TRBV13 and TRBJ2-7): AAGVIQSPRHLIKEKRETATLKCYPIPRHDTVYWYQQGPGQDPQFLISFYEKMQSDKGSIPDRFSAQQFSDYHSELNMSSLELGDSALYFCASSLKSRQLVNAYEQYFGPGTRLTVT.

J is TRBJ2-3 and V is TRBV3-1 (or the pseudogene TRBV3-2), with no clear D. CDR1 is LGHDT, CDR2 YNNKEL, per germline (reference sequence). The CDR3 extends over 15 amino acids. V lost 0 bases, J lost 2 bases, and 9 bases lay in between. The CDR3 loop is CASSQDWAFTDTQYF. The CDR3 DNA is TGTGCCAGCAGCCAAGATTGGGCCTTCACAGATACGCAGTATTTT.

This chain connects TRBV6-5 to TRBJ2-3, with D perhaps matching TRBD2 (5 bases). Germline-derived CDR1 and CDR2 are MNHEY and SVGAGI. Trimming took off 6 bases at V and 0 bases at J, with 13 bases between the two ends. This CDR3 spans 15 amino acids. Here the CDR3 reads CASSGRGASTDTQYF. As DNA, the CDR3 is TGTGCCAGCAGCGGACGGGGAGCTAGCACAGATACGCAGTATTTT.

The J gene is TRBJ2-7, the V gene TRBV11-2, with TRBD2 identical over 14 bases. The V segment lost 5 bases and the J segment 4 bases; nucleotides outside the gene matches: 10. The CDR3 is 17 residues long. The V gene's germline CDR1 is SGHAT and CDR2 FQNNGV. Here the CDR3 reads CASSVGPGTSGSYEQYF. The CDR3 DNA follows: TGTGCCAGCAGCGTGGGCCCCGGGACTAGCGGGAGTTACGAGCAGTACTTC.